This T cell receptor beta chain originates from a study of CD8+CD57+ T cells in acquired aplastic anemia (dated by TCRdb to the late 2010s). Study-level background: DNA extracted from sorted CD4+ and CD8+ cells had a mean of about 3.2 ug, with a range of about 0.19 to 27.4 ug. A CD8+CD57+ expansion meant a frequency higher than the mean frequency seen in healthy subjects.

Notes on this clonotype: The antigen it binds to is not known. No much larger clone exists at a distance of one base, and base qualities are not known.

Genomic DNA served as template for TCR beta VDJ combination and CDR3 sequence profiling. TCR repertoire sequencing was run on an Illumina HiSeq 2000. As for how the authors treated the data: TRBV/TRBJ rearrangement plots, CDR3 size and DJ length profiles, and Simpson's diversity index were used to assess repertoires. The immunodominant clone was defined as the most abundant DNA sequence in deep sequencing data. CDR3 amino acid sequences were screened for sharing across subjects and compared with published repertoires and the VDJdb database. In-frame beta chains were kept once TCRdb had trimmed the public reads at Q25 with fastp and called clones with MiXCR. For every CDR3 protein sequence, its rows merge into one entry that carries the most common genes and DNA. The V and J calls were not made by the authors but by TCRdb's processing. The sample profile shows about 150,000 distinct CDR3 sequences; roughly 49% of them were found once. About 12% of the sample is in the top ten clones.

Expansion of CD8+CD57+ cells had been shown by flow cytometry in the patients chosen for sequencing. All patients had severe acquired aplastic anemia diagnosed by International Study of Aplastic Anemia and Agranulocytosis and Camitta criteria. Patients had received no therapy at the time of blood sampling. TCR repertoires of sorted CD4+ and CD8+ blood T cells from severe aplastic anemia patients and healthy subjects were deep-sequenced in the study. In the USA, patient enrollment took place under clinicaltrials.gov protocols 00001620, 01623167, 00001397, 00071045, 00081523 and 00961064. Ficoll-Paque density gradient centrifugation was used to isolate peripheral blood mononuclear cells. CD4+ and CD8+ T cells were sorted by FACS or magnetic beads before DNA extraction. Reading from cysteine to phenylalanine, the CDR3 counts 12 amino acids. The CDR3 DNA has 36 bases and is translated from base 1. From the germline V gene, CDR1 is WSHSY and CDR2 is SAAADI. V is clipped by 5 bases and J by 3 bases, and the sequence between their germline boundaries is 7 bases long.

Beyond this particular receptor, the publication reports: Although some 28 CD8+ CDR3 sequences were shared by patients and controls, these sequences appeared highly expressed in patients and within the immunodominant clones of patients. No significant difference in CD8+ Simpson's diversity was found between patients and healthy controls (P=0.060).

The sequence was collected from a human donor with aplastic anemia. In this chain, TRBV10-2 is recombined with TRBJ1-1; the best D guess is TRBD1, with 6 bases matching. The sample taken for sequencing was sorted CD4+, CD8+, or CD8+CD57+ T cells (not recorded which) from PBMCs. The DNA sequence is TGCGCCAGCAGTACAGGGTACACTGAAGCTTTCTTT. Its protein product is CASSTGYTEAFF.